The following is a TCR beta chain sequence with its context. Its target antigen remains unknown. The input lacks base qualities; no much larger clone sits a single base away. This entry is derived from a study of blood T cell repertoires in COVID-19 (dated by TCRdb to about 2020). About the study as a whole: Collaborator samples came from the United States, Italy and Spain and covered acute and convalescent phases of COVID-19. The material from the prospective study consisted of cDNA or gDNA derived from T cells, B-cell-depleted T cells, or PBMCs. Deeply sampled blood TCRbeta repertoires from subjects exposed to, actively infected with, or recovered from COVID-19 were included in the dataset. The repertoires were made available in a free public database intended to serve as a resource for research on the immune response to SARS-CoV-2. The samples were drawn from two sources: the first 160 participants of the ongoing ImmuneRACE study, and 1,000 to 1,500 subjects contributed by 6 global collaborators. The sample metadata nearly always contained a de-identified subject ID, COVID-19 status, age in years and sex. Where HLA class I and class II types were available, the types were taken from metadata supplied by the sample provider, not from assay-based typing.

Measured from the cysteine to the phenylalanine, the CDR3 is 13 residues long. Only CDR3 DNA remains: 39 bases, in frame from the first base. Trimming at the junction amounts to 3 bases on V and 3 bases on J, and the germline ends lie 6 bases apart. The CDR1 and CDR2 encoded by the germline V gene are SGDLS and YYNGEE. The investigation overall reported the following: How much clinical and demographic metadata was included differed by source and by participant, and the metadata was provided uncurated.

The immunoSEQ Assay, a bias-controlled multiplex PCR, was used to amplify TCRbeta CDR3 regions from genomic DNA. Regarding the original processing steps: The number of nucleated cells in each sample was estimated by amplification of reference gene primers within the assay. To quantify the absolute abundance of each unique TCRbeta CDR3 rearrangement, sequence reads were collapsed and filtered. For each sample, productive Simpson clonality was calculated as the square root of Simpson's diversity index across productive rearrangements. Here the immuneACCESS table is served through TCRdb, limited to in-frame sequences with V and J called. Missing clones are a known gap in these copies; in checked studies unresolved V genes cover under half, and the rest lacks a known reason. Clonal size and the V and J genes are those of that table, whereas D and trimming came from the DNA. The sample table records roughly 190,000 clones; 70% to 85% of these occur just once. The ten biggest clones cover 4% to 6.5% of the sample.

Participants in the prospective study were aged roughly 18 to 100 years, lived in 24 United States geographic areas, and enrolled through a virtual design. In the prospective study, participants were assigned to cohorts based on the clinical history participants reported in a screening survey and a study questionnaire. In the prospective study, whole blood, serum and a nasopharyngeal or oropharyngeal swab were collected from each participant by mobile phlebotomists. Prospective study participants could optionally give additional blood draws and questionnaires over an approximately 2-month period. Before DNA extraction, blood samples from the prospective study were shipped at room temperature or frozen.

The V gene is TRBV9 and the J gene is TRBJ2-2; confidence is insufficient to name the D gene. The sample consisted of PBMCs or T cells enriched from blood (not recorded which). The source is a woman in her sixties or seventies with acute COVID-19. DNA sequence: TGTGCCAGCAGCGCCAGCGACACCGGGGAGCTGTTTTTT. Translation gives CASSASDTGELFF.